This TCR beta chain was found in a study of blood T cell repertoires in COVID-19. As processed by the authors: Estimation of nucleated cell counts relied on the amplification of reference gene primers. Some clones are missing from TCRdb's copy, which holds only in-frame ones; the method was immunoSEQ multiplex PCR. The V and J calls and clone size were taken over from that table, and D and trimming were inferred from the DNA. Of 200,000 to 300,000 clones listed, approximately 90% are singletons. Resolution of symptoms, clearance, or two negative PCRs was present in recovered Cohort 3 donors. The CDR3 has 13 residues. V gave up 1 base and J gave up 8 bases, with 14 bases separating them. Looked up from germline, CDR1 is GTSNPN and CDR2 is SVGIG (reference sequence).

The sequencing sample was made of PBMCs or T cells enriched from blood (not recorded which). V and J are TRBV30 and TRBJ1-2, with D possibly matching TRBD1 (6 bases). The clonotype was recovered from a woman younger than 45 who had recovered from COVID-19. CDR3 DNA: TGTGCCTGGAGTGCTACAGGGAATTGGGGCTACACCTTC. Translated, it gives CAWSATGNWGYTF.